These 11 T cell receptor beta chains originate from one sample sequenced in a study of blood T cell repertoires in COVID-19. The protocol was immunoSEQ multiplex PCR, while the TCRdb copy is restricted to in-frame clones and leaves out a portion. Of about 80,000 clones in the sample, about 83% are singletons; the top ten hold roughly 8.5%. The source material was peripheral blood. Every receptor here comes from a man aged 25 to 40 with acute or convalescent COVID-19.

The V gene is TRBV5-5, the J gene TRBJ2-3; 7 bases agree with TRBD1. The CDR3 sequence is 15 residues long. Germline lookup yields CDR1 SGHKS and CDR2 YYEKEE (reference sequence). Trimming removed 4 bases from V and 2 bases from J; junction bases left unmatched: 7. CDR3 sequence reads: CASSTGTDYTDTQYF. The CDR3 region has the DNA TGTGCCAGCAGCACAGGGACAGACTACACAGATACGCAGTATTTT. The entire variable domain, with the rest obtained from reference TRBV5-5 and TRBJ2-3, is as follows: DAGVTQSPTHLIKTRGQQVTLRCSPISGHKSVSWYQQVLGQGPQFIFQYYEKEERGRGNFPDRFSARQFPNYSSELNVNALLLGDSALYLCASSTGTDYTDTQYFGPGTRLTVL.

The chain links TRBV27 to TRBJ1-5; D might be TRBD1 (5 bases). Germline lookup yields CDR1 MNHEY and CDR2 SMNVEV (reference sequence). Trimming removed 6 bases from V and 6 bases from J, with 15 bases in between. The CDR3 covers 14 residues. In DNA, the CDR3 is TGTGCCAGCAGCACAGGAGTTACCACTCAGCCCCAGCATTTT. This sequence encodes CASSTGVTTQPQHF.

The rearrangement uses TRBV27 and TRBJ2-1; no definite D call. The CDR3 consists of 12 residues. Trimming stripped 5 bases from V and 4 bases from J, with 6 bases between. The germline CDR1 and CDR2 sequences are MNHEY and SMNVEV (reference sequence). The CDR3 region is CASSASYNEQFF. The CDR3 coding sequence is TGTGCCAGCAGTGCGTCTTACAATGAGCAGTTCTTC.

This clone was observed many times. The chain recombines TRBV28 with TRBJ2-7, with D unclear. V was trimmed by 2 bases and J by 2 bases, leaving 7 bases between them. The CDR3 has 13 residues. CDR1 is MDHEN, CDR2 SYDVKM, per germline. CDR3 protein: CASSLPGAYEQYF. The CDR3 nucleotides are TGTGCCAGCAGTTTACCAGGCGCCTACGAGCAGTACTTC. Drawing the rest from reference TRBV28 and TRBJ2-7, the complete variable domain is DVKVTQSSRYLVKRTGEKVFLECVQDMDHENMFWYRQDPGLGLRLIYFSYDVKMKEKGDIPEGYSVSREKKERFSLILESASTNQTSMYLCASSLPGAYEQYFGPGTRLTVT.

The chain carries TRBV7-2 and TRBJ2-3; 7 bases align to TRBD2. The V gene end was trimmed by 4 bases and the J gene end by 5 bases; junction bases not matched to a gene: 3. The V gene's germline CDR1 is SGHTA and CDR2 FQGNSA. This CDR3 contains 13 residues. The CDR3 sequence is CASSSPSGDTQYF. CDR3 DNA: TGTGCCAGCAGCTCTCCTAGCGGAGATACGCAGTATTTT. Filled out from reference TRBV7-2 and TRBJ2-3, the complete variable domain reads GAGVSQSPSNKVTEKGKDVELRCDPISGHTALYWYRQSLGQGLEFLIYFQGNSAPDKSGLPSDRFSAERTGGSVSTLTIQRTQQEDSAVYLCASSSPSGDTQYFGPGTRLTVL.

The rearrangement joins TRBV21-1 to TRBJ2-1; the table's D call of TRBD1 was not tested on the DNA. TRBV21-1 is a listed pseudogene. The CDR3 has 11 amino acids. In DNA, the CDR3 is TGTGCCAGCAGACAGGGCAATGAGCAGTTCTTC. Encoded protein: CASRQGNEQFF.

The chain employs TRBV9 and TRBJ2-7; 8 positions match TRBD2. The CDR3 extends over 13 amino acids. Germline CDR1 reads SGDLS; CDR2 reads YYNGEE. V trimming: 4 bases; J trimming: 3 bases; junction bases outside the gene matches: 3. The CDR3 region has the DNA TGTGCCAGCAGCCTAAGCGGGGGCTACGAGCAGTACTTC. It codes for CASSLSGGYEQYF.

CDR3 DNA sequence: TGTGCCAGCAGTAGACTGGGACAGTTAGAAAAACTGTTTTTT. Translated, it gives CASSRLGQLEKLFF. The chain recombines TRBV6-5 with TRBJ1-4; 7 nucleotides align to TRBD1. The CDR3 has 14 residues. V was pared by 5 bases and J by 8 bases, with 8 bases of the junction left unmatched. CDR1 MNHEY and CDR2 SVGAGI come from the germline V gene.

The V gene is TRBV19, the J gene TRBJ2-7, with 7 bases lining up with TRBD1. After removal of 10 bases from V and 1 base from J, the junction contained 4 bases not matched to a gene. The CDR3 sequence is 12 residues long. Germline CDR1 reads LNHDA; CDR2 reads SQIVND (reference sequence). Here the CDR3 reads CATRDRSYEQYF. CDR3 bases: TGTGCCACCCGGGACAGATCCTACGAGCAGTACTTC.

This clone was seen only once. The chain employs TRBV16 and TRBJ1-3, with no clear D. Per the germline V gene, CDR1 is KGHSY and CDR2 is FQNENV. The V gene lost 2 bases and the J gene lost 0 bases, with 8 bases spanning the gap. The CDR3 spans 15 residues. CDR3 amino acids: CASSQVLNSGNTIYF. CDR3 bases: TGTGCCAGCAGCCAAGTATTAAACTCTGGAAACACCATATATTTT.

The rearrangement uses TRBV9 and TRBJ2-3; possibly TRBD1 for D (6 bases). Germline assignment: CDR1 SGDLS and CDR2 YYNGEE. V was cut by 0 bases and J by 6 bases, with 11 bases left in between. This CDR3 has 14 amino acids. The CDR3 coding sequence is TGTGCCAGCAGCGTAGGAACAGGGTCGGATACGCAGTATTTT. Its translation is CASSVGTGSDTQYF.